These T cell receptor beta chains were read from a single sample in a study of cytomegalovirus exposure and HLA in healthy donors. The protocol was immunoSEQ multiplex PCR, while the TCRdb copy is restricted to in-frame clones and leaves out a portion. The sample records about 120,000 clones, around 77% being singletons. The sequenced sample consisted of PBMCs. These TCRs come from a man in his forties in good health and CMV-seropositive. The conserved cysteine and the conserved F or W are not part of the CDR3 here.

j_gene,v_gene,CDR3aa
TRBJ2-3,TRBV14,ASSQEGRDTQY
TRBJ1-1,TRBV28,ASSPRGTGVTEAF
-,TRBV5-4,ASSADRGSYEQY
TRBJ2-4,TRBV19,ASRIVGGNIQY
TRBJ1-5,TRBV4-1,ASSQGGNQPQH
TRBJ1-2,TRBV5-6,ASSQTPGQQYYGYT
TRBJ2-7,TRBV7-6,ASSGRDRSSYEQY
TRBJ1-5,TRBV7-9,ASSLGQSNQPQH
TRBJ1-2,TRBV18,ASSQPGQGAFDYGYT
TRBJ2-5,TRBV11-2,ASSILAGGPQETQY
TRBJ1-5,TRBV25-1,ASSDGAGDQPQH
TRBJ2-5,TRBV7-9,ASSKQGTQETQY
TRBJ1-5,TRBV7-9,ASSQQGQANQPQH
TRBJ1-4,TRBV18,ASSSSLQGTNEKLF
TRBJ2-5,TRBV5-8,ASSQTGGIIETQY
TRBJ1-1,TRBV18,ASSGVAGANTEAF
TRBJ2-3,TRBV19,ASSLEQSSNTQY
TRBJ1-6,TRBV7-9,ASSFLFQTGGISPLH
TRBJ1-1,TRBV27,ASSLVAGPDTEAF
TRBJ1-5,TRBV4-1,ASSVGQGPSQPQH
TRBJ1-6,TRBV14,ASSQVRGSTSDSPLH
TRBJ2-1,TRBV28,ASRTVNEQF
TRBJ2-6,TRBV14,ASSHFRDRNAGANVLT
TRBJ2-2,TRBV7-8,ASSPLAGGVTGELF
TRBJ2-3,TRBV9,ASSAGLAFTDTQY
TRBJ2-7,TRBV19,ASSIATGGSYEQY
TRBJ2-7,TRBV18,ASSKDTAYEQY
TRBJ2-3,TRBV5-1,ASSLASGPSTDTQY
TRBJ2-5,TRBV11-1,ASRSRTGGRETQY
TRBJ2-1,TRBV15,ATSRARSSVRL
TRBJ2-6,TRBV19,ASTDPRGSGANVLT
TRBJ2-7,TRBV6-5,ASRGKGFSYEQY
TRBJ2-1,TRBV7-3,ASSRGTGSNEQF
TRBJ2-1,TRBV4-1,ASSQDPSSGGDNEQF
TRBJ2-7,TRBV28,ASSLGTGSSYEQY
TRBJ2-5,TRBV5-4,ASSFTTGRETQY
TRBJ2-6,TRBV7-3,ASKHTGAGANGLT
TRBJ2-2,TRBV4-3,ASSQGRRGFTSGELF
TRBJ1-3,TRBV27,ASSLHHLPGSGNTIY
TRBJ1-6,TRBV5-1,ASSPGDRDNSPLH
TRBJ2-6,TRBV5-8,ASSLQSLSSGANVLT
TRBJ2-1,TRBV27,ASRLAGTYNEQF
TRBJ1-1,TRBV2,ASRVTGFTEAF
TRBJ2-3,TRBV6-5,ASSYRLKDTQY
TRBJ2-5,TRBV18,ASSPNRGQETQY
TRBJ2-7,TRBV5-6,ASSTSGTGGRQQY
TRBJ2-6,TRBV11-2,ASSLRDSGANVLT
TRBJ1-6,TRBV28,ASSLYLGSSPLH
TRBJ1-6,TRBV5-6,ASSTDRGLSPLH
TRBJ2-7,TRBV28,ASRPTGGEEQY
TRBJ2-1,TRBV4-3,ASSQDADNEQF
TRBJ2-7,TRBV7-9,ASSPDRADSYEQY
TRBJ2-3,TRBV9,ASSRGGPLDTQY